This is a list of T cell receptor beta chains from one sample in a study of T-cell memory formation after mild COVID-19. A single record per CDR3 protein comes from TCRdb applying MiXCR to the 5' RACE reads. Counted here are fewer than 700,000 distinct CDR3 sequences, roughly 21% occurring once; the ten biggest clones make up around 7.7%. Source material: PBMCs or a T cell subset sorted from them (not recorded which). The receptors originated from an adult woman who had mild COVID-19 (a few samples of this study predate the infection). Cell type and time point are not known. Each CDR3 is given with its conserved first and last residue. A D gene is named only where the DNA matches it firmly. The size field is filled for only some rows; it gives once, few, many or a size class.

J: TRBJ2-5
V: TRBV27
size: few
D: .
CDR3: CASSLLEAQETQYF
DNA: TGTGCCAGCAGTTTATTGGAGGCGCAAGAGACCCAGTACTTC

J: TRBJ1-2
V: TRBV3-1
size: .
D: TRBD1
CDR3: CASSRDTRGNYGYTF
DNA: TGTGCCAGCAGCCGCGACACCAGGGGGAACTATGGCTACACCTTC

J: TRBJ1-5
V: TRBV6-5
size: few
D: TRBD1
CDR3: CASSHYSGTGFQPQHF
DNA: TGTGCCAGCAGTCATTATTCCGGGACAGGGTTCCAGCCCCAGCATTTT

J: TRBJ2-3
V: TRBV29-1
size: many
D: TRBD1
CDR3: CSVAGQGTDTQYF
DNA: TGCAGCGTGGCGGGACAGGGGACAGATACGCAGTATTTT

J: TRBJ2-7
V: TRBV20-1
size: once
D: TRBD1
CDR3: CSANRGPYEQYF
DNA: TGCAGTGCTAACAGGGGTCCCTACGAGCAGTACTTC

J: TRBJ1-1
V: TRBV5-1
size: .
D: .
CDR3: CASSLTGNPAGAFF
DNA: TGCGCCAGCAGCTTGACCGGGAACCCAGCTGGAGCTTTCTTT

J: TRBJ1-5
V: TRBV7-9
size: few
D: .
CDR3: CASSLGDSPGQPQHF
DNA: TGTGCCAGCAGCTTAGGTGACTCCCCGGGGCAGCCCCAGCATTTT

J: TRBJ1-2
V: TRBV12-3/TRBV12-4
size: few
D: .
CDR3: CASTWEEDYGYTF
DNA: TGTGCCAGCACCTGGGAGGAAGACTATGGCTACACCTTC

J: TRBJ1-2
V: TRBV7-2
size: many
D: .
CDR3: CASSLGSVYGYTF
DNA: TGTGCCAGCAGCTTAGGTTCCGTTTATGGCTACACCTTC

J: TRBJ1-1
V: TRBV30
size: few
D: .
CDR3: CAWGAKRGPNTEAFF
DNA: TGTGCCTGGGGGGCCAAGCGTGGACCCAACACTGAAGCTTTCTTT

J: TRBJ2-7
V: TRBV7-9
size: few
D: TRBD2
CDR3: CASSLAWTSGGREQYF
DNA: TGTGCCAGCAGCTTAGCGTGGACTAGCGGGGGGCGCGAGCAGTACTTC

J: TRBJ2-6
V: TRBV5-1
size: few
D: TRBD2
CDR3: CASSSGGGANVLTF
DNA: TGCGCCAGCAGCTCGGGAGGGGGGGCCAACGTCCTGACTTTC

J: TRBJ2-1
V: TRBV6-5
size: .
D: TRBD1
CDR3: CASSYSTGISNEQFF
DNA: TGTGCCAGCAGTTACTCGACAGGGATAAGTAATGAGCAGTTCTTC

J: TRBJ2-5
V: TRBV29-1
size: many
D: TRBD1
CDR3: CSVAQGRETQYF
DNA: TGCAGCGTAGCACAGGGGAGAGAGACCCAGTACTTC

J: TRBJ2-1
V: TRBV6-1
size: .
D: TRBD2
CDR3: CASISSGSNNEQFF
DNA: TGTGCCAGCATCTCTAGCGGGTCCAACAATGAGCAGTTCTTC